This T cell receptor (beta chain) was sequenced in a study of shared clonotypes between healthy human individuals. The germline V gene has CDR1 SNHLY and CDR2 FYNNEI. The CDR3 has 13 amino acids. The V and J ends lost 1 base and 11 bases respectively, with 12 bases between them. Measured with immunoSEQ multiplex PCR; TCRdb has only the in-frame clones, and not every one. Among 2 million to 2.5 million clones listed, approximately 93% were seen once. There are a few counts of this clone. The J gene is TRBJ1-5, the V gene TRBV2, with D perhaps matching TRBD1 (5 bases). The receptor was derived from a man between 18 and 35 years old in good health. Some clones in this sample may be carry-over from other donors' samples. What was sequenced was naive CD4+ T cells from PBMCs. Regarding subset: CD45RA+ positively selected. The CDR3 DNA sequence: TGTGCCAGCAGTGAAGTCACAGGCTCGGCCCAGCATTTT. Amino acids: CASSEVTGSAQHF.